What follows is one TCR beta chain and its context. Its antigen is not identified. These data belong to a study of vaccination effects on CD4 cells after COVID-19. Culture proceeded for roughly ten days, and CD4+ T cells were then isolated. CDR3 length: 16 amino acids. The germline V gene encodes CDR1 GTSNPN and CDR2 SVGIG (reference sequence). Trimming stripped 0 bases from V and 4 bases from J, with 19 bases between. Profiling relied on immunoSEQ multiplex PCR, and the TCRdb table lists in-frame clones only, not all of them. The data hold 40,000 to 55,000 clones, with 60% to 80% observed a single time.

This receptor was identified in a human donor who had a prior SARS-CoV-2 infection. The source was CD4+ T cells from PBMCs cultured without peptide, collected before COVID-19 vaccination. The chain carries TRBV30 and TRBJ2-7, with a weak D call TRBD1 (6 bases). CDR3 DNA: TGTGCCTGGAGTGTACTCCCCAGGGTCAGGGGATACGAGCAGTACTTC. This sequence encodes CAWSVLPRVRGYEQYF.